This TCR beta chain came from a study of cytomegalovirus exposure and HLA in healthy donors. This clone was counted once. Trimming took 9 bases from V and 0 from J; bases not matched to a gene: 9. CDR1 is SGDLS and CDR2 is YYNGEE in the germline V gene. The CDR3 is made up of 15 amino acids. Primers included in the PCR were 60 Vbeta and 13 Jbeta primers. Assay: immunoSEQ multiplex PCR; the TCRdb copy retains only in-frame clones and omits some. The sample consists of about 98,000 clones, 55% to 80% of them appearing once. The source material was PBMCs. This TCR was recovered from a female donor in good health and CMV-seronegative. The gene calls are TRBV9 and TRBJ2-1, with TRBD1 matching 7 bases. Here the CDR3 reads CANKPDRVSYNEQFF. CDR3 sequence (DNA): TGTGCCAACAAACCAGACAGGGTCTCCTACAATGAGCAGTTCTTC.